These T cell receptor beta chains were read from a single sample in a study of blood T cell repertoires in COVID-19. The protocol was immunoSEQ multiplex PCR, while the TCRdb copy is restricted to in-frame clones and leaves out a portion. This sample has about 71,000 clones, with about 80% found just once. Sequenced sample: peripheral blood. The receptor set was obtained from a man in his 70s with acute or convalescent COVID-19. The conserved cysteine and the conserved F or W are not part of the CDR3 here.

CDR3 length	J gene	V gene	CDR3 protein
13	TRBJ1-5	TRBV7-8	ASSRDSAGNQPQH
13	TRBJ2-1	TRBV20-1	SASDLAGAYNEQF
13	TRBJ2-1	TRBV28	ASSPPVASYNEQF
13	TRBJ1-1	TRBV30	AWSVITGVNTEAF
13	TRBJ1-1	TRBV18	ASSPAPTQGPEAF
12	TRBJ2-1	TRBV18	ASSPLTADNEQF
13	TRBJ2-2	TRBV27	ASSFMAGYTGELF
13	TRBJ2-5	TRBV7-9	ASSLQGSRAETQY
13	TRBJ2-5	TRBV5-1	ASTLEAGGRETQY
16	TRBJ2-3	TRBV4-1	ASSQGVLVGLGRDTQY
15	TRBJ2-7	TRBV21-1	ASSKEETGWVSYEQY
11	TRBJ1-2	TRBV7-2	ASGFPQVQGYT
9	TRBJ2-3	TRBV24-1	ATSDQDTQY
12	TRBJ2-3	TRBV5-4	ASRPAQGADTQY
16	TRBJ2-1	TRBV15	ATSSGKGGGQAYNEQF
14	TRBJ2-1	TRBV7-9	ASSFRDRGPYNEQF
12	TRBJ1-1	TRBV30	AWSAGQLNTEAF
11	TRBJ2-1	TRBV9	ASSAGTYNEQF
16	TRBJ2-6	TRBV19	ASRQRQGALSGANVLT
15	TRBJ2-3	TRBV14	ASSLNLGLANTDTQY
15	TRBJ2-5	TRBV5-1	ASSLEGLAGVVETQY
15	TRBJ2-2	TRBV5-1	ASSQALAGENTGELF
9	TRBJ2-7	TRBV9	ASSAGFEQY
13	TRBJ1-3	TRBV19	ASRIHEASGNTIY
11	TRBJ1-5	TRBV5-5	ASSPIGDQPQH
13	TRBJ2-7	TRBV4-1	ASSHPGQGLYEQY
10	TRBJ1-5	TRBV28	ASRLQDQPQH
13	TRBJ2-5	TRBV28	ASSSGTNTKETQY